These 2 T cell receptor beta chains originate from one sample sequenced in a study of T-cell memory formation after mild COVID-19. From the 5' RACE reads, TCRdb called clonotypes with MiXCR, one entry per CDR3 protein. The table shows roughly 400,000 distinct CDR3 sequences, with 20% to 25% occurring only once. Sequenced: PBMCs or a T cell subset sorted from them (not recorded which). The receptors stem from an adult woman who had mild COVID-19 (a few samples of this study predate the infection). Cell type and time point are not known.

This clonotype was seen a few times. The chain carries TRBV3-1 and TRBJ1-1; D unclear. The germline gives CDR1 LGHDT, CDR2 YNNKEL (reference sequence). The CDR3 spans 12 residues. V gave up 0 bases and J gave up 11 bases, with 10 bases separating them. The CDR3 sequence: CASSQETGPAFF. The CDR3, as DNA: TGTGCCAGCAGCCAAGAGACCGGGCCCGCTTTCTTT.

This chain's CDR3 is CASSQVDQNEQFF. CDR3 DNA sequence: TGTGCCAGCAGCCAAGTGGATCAGAATGAGCAGTTCTTC. The chain links TRBV4-2 to TRBJ2-1, with D unresolved. Trimming removed 1 base from V and 7 bases from J, with 8 bases in between. The germline CDR1 and CDR2 sequences are LGHNA and YNFKEQ. The CDR3 extends over 13 amino acids.